These 28 T cell receptor beta chains were sequenced from one sample in a study of cytomegalovirus exposure and HLA in healthy donors. Sequencing was performed with immunoSEQ multiplex PCR; in TCRdb, only in-frame clones are kept and a portion is missing. The table shows about 78,000 clones, with 96% occurring only once. Sequencing input: PBMCs. The receptors come from a man aged 18 to 35 in good health and CMV-seropositive.

This clone was detected once. This chain links TRBV30 with TRBJ1-5; unclear D gene. The CDR3 totals 14 residues. The germline V gene encodes CDR1 GTSNPN and CDR2 SVGIG (reference sequence). The germline V and J ends were trimmed by 2 bases and 2 bases, with 10 bases remaining between them. The CDR3 here is CAWSHSGGNQPQHF. Written as DNA, the CDR3 is TGTGCCTGGAGTCATAGCGGAGGCAATCAGCCCCAGCATTTT.

CDR3 coding DNA: TGTGCCAGCAGCCCGGGACTAGCGGGAGGAGGAGAGACCCAGTACTTC. Its translation is CASSPGLAGGGETQYF. The chain uses TRBV7-3 and TRBJ2-5; 15 bases map to TRBD2. The CDR3 length is 16 residues. J gave up 4 bases and V 5 bases, and 5 bases lay outside the gene matches. Germline V CDR1 and CDR2: SGHTA, FQGTGA.

The chain combines TRBV29-1 with TRBJ1-2, with 11 bases fitting TRBD1. Germline loops: CDR1 SQVTM, CDR2 ANQGSEA. The CDR3 contains 12 residues. With V trimmed by 5 bases and J by 8 bases, 4 bases remained unmatched. CDR3 in amino acids: CSVPGQGAGYTF. The CDR3, as DNA: TGCAGCGTTCCCGGACAGGGGGCCGGCTACACCTTC.

This chain links TRBV30 with TRBJ2-7; D may be TRBD1 (6 bases). Germline-derived CDR1 and CDR2 are GTSNPN and SVGIG (reference sequence). The CDR3 runs 12 residues. V dropped 5 bases and J dropped 6 bases, with 14 bases sitting between them. This chain's CDR3 is CAWQGSVGEQYF. The DNA of the CDR3 is TGTGCCTGGCAGGGGAGTGTAGGCGAGCAGTACTTC. Full variable domain (remainder filled in from reference TRBV30 and TRBJ2-7): SQTIHQWPATLVQPVGSPLSLECTVEGTSNPNLYWYRQAAGRGLQLLFYSVGIGQISSEVPQNLSASRPQDRQFILSSKKLLLSDSGFYLCAWQGSVGEQYFGPGTRLTVT.

Only one count was recorded for this clone. This sequence joins TRBV6-1 and TRBJ2-3, with 8 positions matching TRBD2. V shed 6 bases and J 4 bases; nucleotides not matched to a gene: 9. Germline CDR1 and CDR2: MNHNS and SASEGT. This CDR3 is built from 15 residues. The CDR3 here is CASRVGTSMADTQYF. CDR3 DNA sequence: TGTGCCAGCAGAGTCGGGACTAGTATGGCAGATACGCAGTATTTT.

The gene calls are TRBV11-2 and TRBJ2-2, with TRBD2 as a possible D gene (6 bases). The CDR3 is 15 residues long. V lost 11 bases to trimming and J lost 4 bases, with 20 bases between them. Germline assignment: CDR1 SGHAT and CDR2 FQNNGV. CDR3 loop: CAGSLTGVGTGELFF. The CDR3 nucleotides read TGTGCCGGTTCTCTTACGGGAGTAGGCACCGGGGAGCTGTTTTTT. Full variable domain (missing parts from reference TRBV11-2 and TRBJ2-2): EAGVAQSPRYKIIEKRQSVAFWCNPISGHATLYWYQQILGQGPKLLIQFQNNGVVDDSQLPKDRFSAERLKGVDSTLKIQPAKLEDSAVYLCAGSLTGVGTGELFFGEGSRLTVL.

The V gene is TRBV28, the J gene TRBJ1-5; possibly TRBD1 for D (6 bases). Germline assignment: CDR1 MDHEN and CDR2 SYDVKM. This CDR3 region has 14 residues. V was clipped by 2 bases and J by 5 bases, with 10 bases between them. This chain's CDR3 is CASSLGSGDQPQHF. The CDR3 nucleotides are TGTGCCAGCAGTTTAGGATCAGGGGATCAGCCCCAGCATTTT.

The J gene is TRBJ1-1, the V gene TRBV7-8; a possible D gene is TRBD1 (5 bases). The germline V and J ends were trimmed by 5 bases and 1 base, with 8 bases remaining between them. The CDR3 has 13 residues. The germline V gene has CDR1 SGHVS and CDR2 FQNEAQ. CDR3 residues: CASSRDRNTEAFF. CDR3 in DNA: TGTGCCAGCAGCCGAGACAGGAACACTGAAGCTTTCTTT.

The chain links TRBV19 to TRBJ2-2; 9 bases agree with TRBD1. CDR3 length equals 15 residues. J gave up 4 bases and V 7 bases, and 7 bases lay outside the gene matches. CDR1 LNHDA and CDR2 SQIVND come from the germline V gene (reference sequence). CDR3 bases: TGTGCCAGTATGCACCGGGACAGGGTCACCGGGGAGCTGTTTTTT. Protein: CASMHRDRVTGELFF.

The chain is built from TRBV14 and TRBJ2-1; 7 bases are shared with TRBD1. The V segment lost 3 bases and the J segment 9 bases; nucleotides outside the gene matches: 8. The CDR3 extends over 14 amino acids. Germline CDR1 SGHDN, CDR2 FVKESK. CDR3 residues: CASSQRQGGPEQFF. The CDR3, as DNA: TGTGCCAGCAGCCAGCGACAGGGCGGACCTGAGCAGTTCTTC.

The V call is TRBV7-9, the J call TRBJ1-1; the D gene is possibly TRBD1 (6 bases). CDR1 is SEHNR and CDR2 is FQNEAQ in the germline V gene (reference sequence). Trimming cost V 1 base and J 6 bases, with 24 bases left between them. The CDR3 length is 18 residues. CDR3 loop: CASSLGGNNRAGAAEAFF. CDR3 DNA: TGTGCCAGCAGCTTAGGGGGGAATAATCGGGCGGGGGCGGCTGAAGCTTTCTTT.

V is TRBV11-3 and J is TRBJ2-5, with no clear D. Trimming stripped 2 bases from V and 10 bases from J, with 14 bases between. Germline CDR1 reads SGHNT; CDR2 reads YENEEA. The CDR3 sequence is 13 residues long. Here the CDR3 reads CASSLSRRDRQYF. The CDR3 DNA reads TGTGCCAGCAGCTTATCAAGGAGAGACCGCCAGTACTTC.

Here the CDR3 DNA reads TGTGCCAGCAGTCTCTTCCTAGCGGGAGGCCGGGTCGGGGGCATTCAGTACTTC. Amino acid sequence: CASSLFLAGGRVGGIQYF. This chain uses TRBV2 with TRBJ2-4; 11 nucleotides line up with TRBD2. The ends lost 5 bases at V and 9 bases at J; junction bases unmatched: 18. The CDR3 runs to 18 residues. Germline V gene lookup returns CDR1 SNHLY and CDR2 FYNNEI.

This clone was observed once. The rearrangement uses TRBV7-9 and TRBJ1-5; D is undetermined. The CDR3 spans 14 residues. Trimming shortened V by 1 base and J by 6 bases, and 10 bases separated the two germline ends. The V gene's germline CDR1 is SEHNR and CDR2 FQNEAQ (reference sequence). CDR3 nucleotides: TGTGCCAGCAGCTTAGGCTCGGGGAGTCAGCCCCAGCATTTT. Protein: CASSLGSGSQPQHF.

The gene calls are TRBV19 and TRBJ1-2; no clear D gene. The CDR3 length is 16 residues. Germline assignment: CDR1 LNHDA and CDR2 SQIVND (reference sequence). Trimming stripped 2 bases from V and 3 bases from J, with 16 bases between. CDR3 residues: CASSISGALDDYGYTF. In DNA form, the CDR3 reads TGTGCCAGTAGTATATCGGGTGCTCTTGATGACTATGGCTACACCTTC.

The gene calls are TRBV4-1 and TRBJ2-5; 8 bases fit TRBD1. The CDR3 totals 15 residues. J lost 2 bases, V lost 7 bases, and 9 bases had no gene match. CDR1 is MGHRA and CDR2 is YSYEKL in the germline V gene. Here the CDR3 reads CASTPSGQGQETQYF. The CDR3 DNA sequence: TGCGCCAGCACCCCAAGTGGACAGGGTCAAGAGACCCAGTACTTC.

The gene calls are TRBV6-6 and TRBJ2-5; unclear D gene. CDR1 and CDR2 from the germline V gene are MNHNY and SVGAGI (reference sequence). The CDR3 spans 14 residues. Deletions cut 3 bases from V and 5 bases from J, with 13 bases between. CDR3 nucleotide sequence: TGTGCCAGCAGTTATGGGCACCAAGTGGAGACCCAGTACTTC. Translating gives CASSYGHQVETQYF.

The chain couples TRBV5-1 to TRBJ2-7, with 7 positions matching TRBD2. The V gene's germline CDR1 is SGHRS and CDR2 YFSETQ. CDR3 length equals 17 residues. Losses at the gene ends were 0 bases for V and 3 bases for J; bases not matched to a gene: 12. The CDR3 here is CASSLGWGTNLIYEQYF. As DNA, the CDR3 is TGCGCCAGCAGCTTGGGTTGGGGGACTAACCTAATCTACGAGCAGTACTTC.

This chain links TRBV10-3 with TRBJ1-2, with a weak D call TRBD1 (5 bases). Trimming shortened V by 6 bases and J by 8 bases, and 19 bases separated the two germline ends. The CDR3 totals 14 residues. Germline CDR1 reads ENHRY; CDR2 reads SYGVKD. The CDR3 DNA follows: TGTGCCATCAGCGAACCGACAGTCCCTACGGGCTACACCTTC. This sequence encodes CAISEPTVPTGYTF.

V gene TRBV29-1 combines with J gene TRBJ1-2, with a weak D call TRBD1 (5 bases). This CDR3 contains 15 residues. V was trimmed by 6 bases and J by 2 bases, leaving 19 bases between them. Germline values: CDR1 SQVTM, CDR2 ANQGSEA. CDR3 nucleotide sequence: TGCAGCGTGGCCGGGGGAGTAGGGATGAACTATGGCTACACCTTC. It specifies CSVAGGVGMNYGYTF.

The J gene is TRBJ1-1, the V gene TRBV4-1, with D maybe TRBD1 (6 bases). Germline CDR1 and CDR2: MGHRA and YSYEKL. V lost 2 bases and J lost 3, with 22 bases in between. This CDR3 contains 18 residues. The DNA for the CDR3 is TGCGCCAGCAGCCAATCTCGGGGGGCGGGTGCCTGGTACACTGAAGCTTTCTTT. Residues: CASSQSRGAGAWYTEAFF.

The chain couples TRBV5-5 to TRBJ2-4; a weak D match, TRBD2 (6 bases). The germline V gene has CDR1 SGHKS and CDR2 YYEKEE (reference sequence). This CDR3 has 15 residues. Trimming left V 2 bases short and J 6 bases short, with 15 bases between. The CDR3 protein is CASSFYDRDSNIQYF. CDR3 DNA: TGTGCCAGCAGCTTCTATGACCGGGACTCAAACATTCAGTACTTC.

V gene TRBV6-5 combines with J gene TRBJ2-3; D is possibly TRBD1 (5 bases). The V end was cut by 5 bases, the J end by 3 bases, with 12 bases between. The germline V gene encodes CDR1 MNHEY and CDR2 SVGAGI. This CDR3 is built from 14 residues. The CDR3 loop reads CASSSADSTDTQYF. In nucleotides, the CDR3 is TGTGCCAGCAGTAGCGCCGACAGTACAGATACGCAGTATTTT.

The rearrangement links TRBV21-1 to TRBJ1-3; the DNA was not compared with TRBD1, the D call given in the table. TRBV21-1 is a documented pseudogene. This CDR3 spans 16 amino acids. The CDR3 DNA sequence: TGTGCCAGCAGCATCTCGGGGACACGTTCTGGAAACACCATATATTTT. Translated, it gives CASSISGTRSGNTIYF.

V and J are TRBV5-1 and TRBJ2-7, with D possibly matching TRBD2 (6 bases). V lost 4 bases and J 2 bases, leaving 16 bases between the germline ends. Germline CDR1 reads SGHRS; CDR2 reads YFSETQ. CDR3 size: 15 residues. The CDR3: CASSRRADATYEQYF. CDR3 DNA: TGCGCCAGCAGCCGGAGGGCGGACGCGACCTACGAGCAGTACTTC. Full variable domain (outside the CDR3, taken from reference TRBV5-1 and TRBJ2-7): KAGVTQTPRYLIKTRGQQVTLSCSPISGHRSVSWYQQTPGQGLQFLFEYFSETQRNKGNFPGRFSGRQFSNSRSEMNVSTLELGDSALYLCASSRRADATYEQYFGPGTRLTVT.

V gene TRBV14 combines with J gene TRBJ1-1, with D perhaps matching TRBD1 (6 bases). Deletions cut 6 bases from V and 2 bases from J, with 10 bases between. This CDR3 is 13 amino acids long. Germline assignment: CDR1 SGHDN and CDR2 FVKESK. The CDR3 reads CASRLDSNTEAFF. CDR3 coding DNA: TGTGCCAGCAGACTGGACAGTAACACTGAAGCTTTCTTT.

This rearrangement joins TRBV28 to TRBJ2-5; no clear D gene. CDR3 length equals 15 residues. Trimming took off 8 bases at V and 2 bases at J, with 18 bases between the two ends. The germline CDR1 and CDR2 sequences are MDHEN and SYDVKM. The chain's CDR3 is CASALRKIYQETQYF. The CDR3 DNA reads TGTGCCAGCGCCCTCAGGAAGATTTATCAAGAGACCCAGTACTTC.

The chain uses TRBV5-6 and TRBJ1-1; D is uncertain. V was clipped by 4 bases and J by 0 bases, with 13 bases between them. CDR1 and CDR2 (germline): SGHDT, YYEEEE. This CDR3 comprises 15 residues. The CDR3 coding sequence is TGTGCCAGCAGCGCGAGGCGGGGAATGAACACTGAAGCTTTCTTT. Encoded protein: CASSARRGMNTEAFF.